Listed below are T cell receptor beta chains from one sample, sequenced in a study of cytomegalovirus exposure and HLA in healthy donors. Clones were read by immunoSEQ multiplex PCR, and TCRdb kept only the in-frame ones, dropping some. This table has 130,000 to 150,000 clones, 60% to 80% appearing once. Sequenced sample: PBMCs. The receptors originated from a male donor in good health and CMV-seronegative. Each CDR3 is given with its conserved first and last residue. A D gene is named only where the DNA matches it firmly. Clone size is not always given. Where it is, it says once, few, many or a class for expanded clones.

v_gene,abundance,d_gene,j_gene,CDR3nt,CDR3aa
TRBV27,.,TRBD1,TRBJ1-6,TGTGCCAGCAGTCCCGACCGGGACAGGGCGCGTTCACCCCTCCACTTT,CASSPDRDRARSPLHF
TRBV7-9,.,TRBD2,TRBJ2-1,TGTGCCAGCAGTGCGAGACTAGCGGCCAATGAGCAGTTCTTC,CASSARLAANEQFF
TRBV5-1,.,TRBD1,TRBJ1-1,TGCGCCAGCAGCTCGCTACAGGGGGTGGCTGAAGCTTTCTTT,CASSSLQGVAEAFF
TRBV6-5,.,.,TRBJ1-5,TGTGCCAGCAGTTACTCTGGGACATCGAATCAGCCCCAGCATTTT,CASSYSGTSNQPQHF
TRBV11-2,.,.,TRBJ1-1,TGTGCCAGCAGCTTAGGGTATGAGGGAGCTGAAGCTTTCTTT,CASSLGYEGAEAFF
TRBV28,once,TRBD1,TRBJ1-2,TGTGCCAGCAGTTTGCGGACAGGGGGGGGCTACACCTTC,CASSLRTGGGYTF
TRBV7-9,once,.,TRBJ2-7,TGTTCCAGCAGCTTAATGCAGTCCTACGAGCAGTACTTC,CSSSLMQSYEQYF
TRBV25-1,.,.,TRBJ1-1,TGTGCCAGCAGTGAATATTTAGGCGGGGGGGCTGTGGACACTGAAGCTTTCTTT,CASSEYLGGGAVDTEAFF
TRBV15,.,.,TRBJ1-5,TGTGCCACCAGCAGAGAACTTAATAGCAATCAGCCCCAGCATTTT,CATSRELNSNQPQHF
TRBV6-5,.,.,TRBJ1-1,TGTGCCAGCAGCCGACAGCTTATGAACACTGAAGCTTTCTTT,CASSRQLMNTEAFF
TRBV7-2,.,TRBD1,TRBJ2-4,TGTGCCAGCAGTCAGACAGGGGGAGGATCCAAAAACATTCAGTACTTC,CASSQTGGGSKNIQYF
TRBV5-1,once,.,TRBJ2-1,TGCGCCAGCAGCTGGATGGGGCCCTTGGATGAGCAGTTCTTC,CASSWMGPLDEQFF
TRBV6-1,.,.,TRBJ1-5,TGTGCCAGCAGTGAAATTGGGGTAGGGGGCAATCAGCCCCAGCATTTT,CASSEIGVGGNQPQHF
TRBV5-6,once,.,TRBJ1-2,TGTGCCAGCGGCCCGGGGGGCGGTTGGAACTATGGCTACACCTTC,CASGPGGGWNYGYTF
TRBV6-6,few,TRBD1,TRBJ2-5,TGTGCCAGCAGTTCGTCCAGGACAGGGGCCGCGGAGACCCAGTACTTC,CASSSSRTGAAETQYF
TRBV27,.,.,TRBJ1-5,TGTGCCAGCAGTACCACCGGGACACACCGGCCCCAGCATTTT,CASSTTGTHRPQHF
TRBV4-1,.,.,TRBJ2-3,TGCGCCAGCAGCCAACCTGCGGGACCAGAGGAATCACCTAGCACAGATACGCAGTATTTT,CASSQPAGPEESPSTDTQYF